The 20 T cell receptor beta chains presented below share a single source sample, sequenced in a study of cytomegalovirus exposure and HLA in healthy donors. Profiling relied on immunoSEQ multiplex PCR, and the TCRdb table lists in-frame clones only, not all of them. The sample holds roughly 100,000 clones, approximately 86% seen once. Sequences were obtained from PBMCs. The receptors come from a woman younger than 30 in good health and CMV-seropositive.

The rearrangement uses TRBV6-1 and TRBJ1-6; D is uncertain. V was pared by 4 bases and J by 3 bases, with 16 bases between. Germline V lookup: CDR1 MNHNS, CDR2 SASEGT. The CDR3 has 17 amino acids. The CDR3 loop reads CASSVGNLRDYNSPLHF. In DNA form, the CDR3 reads TGTGCCAGCAGTGTTGGCAATTTGAGGGACTATAATTCACCCCTCCACTTT.

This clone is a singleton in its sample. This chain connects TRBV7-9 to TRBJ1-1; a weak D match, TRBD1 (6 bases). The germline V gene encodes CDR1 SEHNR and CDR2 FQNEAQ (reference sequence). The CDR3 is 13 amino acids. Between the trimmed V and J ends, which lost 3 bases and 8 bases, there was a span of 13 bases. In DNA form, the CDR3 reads TGTGCCAGCAGCTTTACAGGGACCTCCGAAGCTTTCTTT. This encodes CASSFTGTSEAFF.

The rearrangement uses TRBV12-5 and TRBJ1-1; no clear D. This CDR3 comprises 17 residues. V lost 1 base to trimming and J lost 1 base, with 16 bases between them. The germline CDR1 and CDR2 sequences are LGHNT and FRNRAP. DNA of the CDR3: TGTGCTAGTGGTTTGGCCCGGTCTGCGGGTTCGAACACTGAAGCTTTCTTT. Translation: CASGLARSAGSNTEAFF.

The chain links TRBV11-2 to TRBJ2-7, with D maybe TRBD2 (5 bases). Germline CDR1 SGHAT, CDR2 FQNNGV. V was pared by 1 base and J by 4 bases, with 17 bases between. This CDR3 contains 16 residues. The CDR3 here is CASSLASTDSSYEQYF. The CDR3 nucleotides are TGTGCCAGCAGCTTAGCCTCTACGGACTCGAGTTACGAGCAGTACTTC.

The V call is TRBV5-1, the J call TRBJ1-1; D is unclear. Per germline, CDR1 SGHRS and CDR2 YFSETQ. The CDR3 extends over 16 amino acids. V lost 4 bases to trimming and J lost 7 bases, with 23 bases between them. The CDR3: CASSANPERRRVEAFF. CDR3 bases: TGCGCCAGCAGCGCAAACCCCGAGCGGCGTAGAGTTGAAGCTTTCTTT.

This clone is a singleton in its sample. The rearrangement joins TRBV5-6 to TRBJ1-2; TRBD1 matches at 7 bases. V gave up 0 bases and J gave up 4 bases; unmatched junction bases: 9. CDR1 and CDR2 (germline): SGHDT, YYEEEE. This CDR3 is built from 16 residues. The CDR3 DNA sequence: TGTGCCAGCAGCTTGGCCAGGGGCTCAGGGGGCTATGGCTACACCTTC. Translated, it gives CASSLARGSGGYGYTF.

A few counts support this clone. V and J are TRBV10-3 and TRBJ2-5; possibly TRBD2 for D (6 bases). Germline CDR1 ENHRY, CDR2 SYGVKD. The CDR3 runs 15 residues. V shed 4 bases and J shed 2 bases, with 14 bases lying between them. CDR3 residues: CAISVGGTFQETQYF. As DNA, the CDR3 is TGTGCCATCAGTGTGGGCGGGACCTTTCAAGAGACCCAGTACTTC.

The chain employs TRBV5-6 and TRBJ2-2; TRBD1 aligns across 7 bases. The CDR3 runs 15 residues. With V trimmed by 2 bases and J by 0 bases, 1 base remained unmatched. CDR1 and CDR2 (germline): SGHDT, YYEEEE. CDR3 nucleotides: TGTGCCAGCAGCTTAGGGGGCACGAACACCGGGGAGCTGTTTTTT. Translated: CASSLGGTNTGELFF.

The CDR3 reads CASSFGWAANYGYTF. The CDR3 DNA is TGTGCCAGCAGCTTTGGTTGGGCAGCTAACTATGGCTACACCTTC. The V call is TRBV5-6, the J call TRBJ1-2, with no clear D. The germline gives CDR1 SGHDT, CDR2 YYEEEE. V was pared by 2 bases and J by 0 bases, with 11 bases between. The CDR3 contains 15 residues. The whole variable domain, remainder taken from reference TRBV5-6 and TRBJ1-2, is DAGVTQSPTHLIKTRGQQVTLRCSPKSGHDTVSWYQQALGQGPQFIFQYYEEEERQRGNFPDRFSGHQFPNYSSELNVNALLLGDSALYLCASSFGWAANYGYTFGSGTRLTVV.

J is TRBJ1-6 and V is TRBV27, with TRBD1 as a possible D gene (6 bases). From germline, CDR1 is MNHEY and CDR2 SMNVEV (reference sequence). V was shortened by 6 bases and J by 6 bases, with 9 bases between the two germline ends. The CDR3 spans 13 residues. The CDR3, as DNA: TGTGCCAGCAGGTGGGACACTAATTCACCCCTCCACTTT. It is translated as CASRWDTNSPLHF.

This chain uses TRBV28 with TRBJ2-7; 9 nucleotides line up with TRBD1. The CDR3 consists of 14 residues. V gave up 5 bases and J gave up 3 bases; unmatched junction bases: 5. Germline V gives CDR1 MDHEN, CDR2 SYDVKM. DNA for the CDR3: TGTGCCAGCAGTCTACCGGGACAGGGCTACGAGCAGTACTTC. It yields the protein CASSLPGQGYEQYF.

CDR3 in amino acids: CASFDGGNQPQHF. CDR3 nucleotides: TGTGCCAGTTTTGATGGGGGGAATCAGCCCCAGCATTTT. The V call is TRBV6-1, the J call TRBJ1-5; tentatively, D is TRBD1 (5 bases). The V and J ends lost 9 bases and 4 bases respectively, with 13 bases between them. The CDR3 consists of 13 residues. CDR1 and CDR2 from the germline V gene are MNHNS and SASEGT.

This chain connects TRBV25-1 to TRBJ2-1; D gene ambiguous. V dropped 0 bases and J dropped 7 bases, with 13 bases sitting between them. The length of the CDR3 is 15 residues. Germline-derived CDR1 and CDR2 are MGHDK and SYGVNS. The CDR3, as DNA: TGTGCCAGCAGTGAATATTATGCAGGTCTAAATGAGCAGTTCTTC. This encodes CASSEYYAGLNEQFF.

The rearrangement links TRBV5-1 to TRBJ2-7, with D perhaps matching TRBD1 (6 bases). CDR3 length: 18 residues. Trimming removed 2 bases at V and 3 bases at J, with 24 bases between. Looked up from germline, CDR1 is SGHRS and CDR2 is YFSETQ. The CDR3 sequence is CASSLYPLDSPQVYEQYF. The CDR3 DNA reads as TGCGCCAGCAGCTTATACCCCCTGGACAGCCCTCAAGTCTACGAGCAGTACTTC.

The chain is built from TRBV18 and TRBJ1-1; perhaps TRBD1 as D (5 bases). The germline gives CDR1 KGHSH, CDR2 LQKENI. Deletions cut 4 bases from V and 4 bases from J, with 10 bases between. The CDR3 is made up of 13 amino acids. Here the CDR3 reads CASSLNQGTEAFF. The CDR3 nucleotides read TGTGCCAGCTCACTAAACCAGGGCACTGAAGCTTTCTTT. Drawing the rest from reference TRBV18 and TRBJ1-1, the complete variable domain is NAGVMQNPRHLVRRRGQEARLRCSPMKGHSHVYWYRQLPEEGLKFMVYLQKENIIDESGMPKERFSAEFPKEGPSILRIQQVVRGDSAAYFCASSLNQGTEAFFGQGTRLTVV.

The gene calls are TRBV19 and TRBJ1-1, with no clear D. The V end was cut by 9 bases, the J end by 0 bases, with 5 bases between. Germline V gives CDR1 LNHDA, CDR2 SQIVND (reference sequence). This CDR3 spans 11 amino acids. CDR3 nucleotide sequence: TGTGCCAGCTCAGTGAACACTGAAGCTTTCTTT. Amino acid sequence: CASSVNTEAFF.

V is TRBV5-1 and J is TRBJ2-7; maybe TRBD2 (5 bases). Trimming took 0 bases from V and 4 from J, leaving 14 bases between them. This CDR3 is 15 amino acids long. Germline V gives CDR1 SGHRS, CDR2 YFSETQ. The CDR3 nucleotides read TGCGCCAGCAGCTTGGAACCCACGAGGAGGTACGAGCAGTACTTC. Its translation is CASSLEPTRRYEQYF.

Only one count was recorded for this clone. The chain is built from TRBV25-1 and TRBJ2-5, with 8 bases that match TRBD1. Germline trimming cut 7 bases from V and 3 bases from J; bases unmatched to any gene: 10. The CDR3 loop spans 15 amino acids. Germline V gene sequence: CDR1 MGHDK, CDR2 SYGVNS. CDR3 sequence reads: CASNPDRGREETQYF. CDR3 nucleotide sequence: TGTGCCAGCAACCCAGACAGGGGAAGGGAAGAGACCCAGTACTTC.

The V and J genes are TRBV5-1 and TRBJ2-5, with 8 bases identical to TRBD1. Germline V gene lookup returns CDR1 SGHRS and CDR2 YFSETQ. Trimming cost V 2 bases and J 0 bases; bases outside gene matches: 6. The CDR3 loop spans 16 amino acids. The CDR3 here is CASSLSGTGNQETQYF. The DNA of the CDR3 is TGCGCCAGCAGCTTATCCGGGACAGGAAACCAAGAGACCCAGTACTTC.

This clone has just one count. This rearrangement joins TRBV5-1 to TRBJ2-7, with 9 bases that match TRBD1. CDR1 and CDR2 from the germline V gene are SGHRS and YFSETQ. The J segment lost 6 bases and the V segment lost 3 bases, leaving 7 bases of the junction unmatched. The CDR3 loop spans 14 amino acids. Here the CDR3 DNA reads TGCGCCAGCAGCTACCGGACAGGGGATCGCGAGCAGTACTTC. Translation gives CASSYRTGDREQYF. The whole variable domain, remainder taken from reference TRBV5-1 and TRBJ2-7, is KAGVTQTPRYLIKTRGQQVTLSCSPISGHRSVSWYQQTPGQGLQFLFEYFSETQRNKGNFPGRFSGRQFSNSRSEMNVSTLELGDSALYLCASSYRTGDREQYFGPGTRLTVT.